The sequence of this TCR beta chain was determined in a study of sequential checkpoint blockade in melanoma. For the study at large: Arm A got nivolumab then ipilimumab; arm B the reverse, 1:1.

Germline assignment: CDR1 GTSNPN and CDR2 SVGIG (reference sequence). Between the trimmed V and J ends, which lost 1 base and 5 bases, there was a span of 9 bases. The CDR3 covers 13 residues. This clone was seen a handful of times. The table came from immunoSEQ multiplex PCR; TCRdb's copy has only in-frame clones and leaves some out. The data contain 10,000 to 15,000 clones, roughly two thirds of them seen just once; the ten biggest clones take up less than 30%. Documented treatment: randomized to nivolumab then ipilimumab (arm A) or the reverse (arm B). None of the patients previously received DNA-damaging chemotherapy. PBMC sorting kept live CD3+CD8+ cells without CD19 or CD56.

The sample was CD8+ T cells sorted from blood (inferred from file names), taken from a patient given nivolumab and ipilimumab in sequence. V gene TRBV30 combines with J gene TRBJ1-5; unclear D gene. This TCR derives from a human donor with melanoma. The CDR3 is CAWSAGFHQPQHF. The CDR3 DNA follows: TGTGCCTGGAGTGCGGGGTTTCATCAGCCCCAGCATTTT.